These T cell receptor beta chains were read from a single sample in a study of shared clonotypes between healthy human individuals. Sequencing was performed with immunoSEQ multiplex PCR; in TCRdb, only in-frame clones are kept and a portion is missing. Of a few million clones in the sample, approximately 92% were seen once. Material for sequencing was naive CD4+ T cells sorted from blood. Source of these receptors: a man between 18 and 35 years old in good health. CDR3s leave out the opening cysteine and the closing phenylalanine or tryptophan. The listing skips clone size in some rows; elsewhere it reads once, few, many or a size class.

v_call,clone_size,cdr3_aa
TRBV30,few,AWSKTTRNTEAF
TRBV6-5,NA,ASTDRVSGNTIY
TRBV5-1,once,ASSLGTGAATGELF
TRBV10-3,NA,AIASRNEQF
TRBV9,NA,ASSVGRTGLTYEQY
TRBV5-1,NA,ASSGGGVSYEQY
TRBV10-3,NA,AISARGANTEAF
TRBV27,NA,ASSLGAGGETQY
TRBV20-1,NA,SASLSGDQY
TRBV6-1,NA,ASLSGGRGDTQY
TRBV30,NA,AWSFGGSPLH
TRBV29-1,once,SVEGGKETQY
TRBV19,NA,ASSIGGGQETQY
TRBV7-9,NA,ASSQRQGRSYNEQF
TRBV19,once,ASADGRVRDEQF
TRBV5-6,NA,ASSLGASNQPQH
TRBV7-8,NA,ASSFVSGKLF
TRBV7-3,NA,ASSSGPRNSPLH
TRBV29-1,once,SATGGNEKLF
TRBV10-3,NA,AISEVGIAGDEQY
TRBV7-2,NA,ASSLGGASYEQY
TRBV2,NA,ASRAGLETDTQY
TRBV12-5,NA,ASGGTGGSGELF
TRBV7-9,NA,ASSLGPSGTASYEQY
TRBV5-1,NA,ASYRDRGPEAF
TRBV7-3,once,ASSLRGGEGYT
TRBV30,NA,AWMYGNAYEQY
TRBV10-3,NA,AISDSGGATYEQY
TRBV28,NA,ASRTGYSGNTIY
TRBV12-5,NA,ASGFGFGYRETQY
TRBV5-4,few,ASSLAGSGNTIY
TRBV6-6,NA,ASKSGRLSNQPQH
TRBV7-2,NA,ASSLAATGGWEQY
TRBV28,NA,ASSWARNQPQH
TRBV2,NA,ASSESTYEQY
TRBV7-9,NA,ASSRGTGGLETQY
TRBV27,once,ASSLSVGGLYGYT
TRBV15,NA,ATSRDRGLGEQY
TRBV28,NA,ASSPVPPGLVHEQF
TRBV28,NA,ASSYRTSGSIEQF
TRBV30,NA,AWSEQRNQPQH
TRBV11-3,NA,ASSVGAGISYEQY
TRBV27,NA,ASRGKGTASNQPQH
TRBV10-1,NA,ASSETGGLYEQY
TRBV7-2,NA,ASSLNWGSHNEQF
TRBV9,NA,ASSVDSGGVGAF